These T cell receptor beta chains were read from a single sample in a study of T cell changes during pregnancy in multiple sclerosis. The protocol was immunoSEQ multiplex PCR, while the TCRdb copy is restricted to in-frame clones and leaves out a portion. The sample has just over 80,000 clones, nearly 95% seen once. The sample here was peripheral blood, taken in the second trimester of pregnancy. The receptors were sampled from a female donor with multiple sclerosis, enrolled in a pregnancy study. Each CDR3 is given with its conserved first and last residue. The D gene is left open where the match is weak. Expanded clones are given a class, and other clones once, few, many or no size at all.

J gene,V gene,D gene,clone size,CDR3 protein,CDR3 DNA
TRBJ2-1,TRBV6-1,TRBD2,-,CASSVTSGRADEQFF,TGTGCCAGCAGTGTGACTAGCGGGAGGGCCGATGAGCAGTTCTTC
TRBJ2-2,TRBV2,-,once,CASSDRRGITGELFF,TGTGCCAGCAGTGATAGGCGGGGCATCACCGGGGAGCTGTTTTTT
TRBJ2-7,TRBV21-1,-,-,CASSLEDRGYEQYF,TGTGCCAGCAGCCTCGAAGATCGGGGCTACGAGCAGTACTTC
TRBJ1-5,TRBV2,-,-,CASSDGQGGLEPQHF,TGTGCCAGCAGTGACGGCCAGGGTGGTTTGGAGCCCCAGCATTTT
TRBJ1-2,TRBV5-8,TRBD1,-,CASSSGTVRANYGYTF,TGTGCCAGCTCATCCGGGACAGTTAGAGCTAACTATGGCTACACCTTC
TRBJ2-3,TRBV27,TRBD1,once,CASSRGPTDTQYF,TGTGCCAGCAGCAGGGGGCCGACAGATACGCAGTATTTT
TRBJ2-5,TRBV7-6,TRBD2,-,CASSLAGGETQYF,TGTGCCAGCAGCTTAGCCGGGGGGGAGACCCAGTACTTC
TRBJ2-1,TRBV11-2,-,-,CASRRTGENEQFF,TGTGCCAGCAGACGGACTGGAGAAAATGAGCAGTTCTTC
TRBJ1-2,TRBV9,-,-,CAGSGNYGYTF,TGTGCCGGCTCAGGGAACTATGGCTACACCTTC
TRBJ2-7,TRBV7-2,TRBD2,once,CASSPHGLAAAYEQYF,TGTGCCAGCAGCCCCCACGGACTAGCGGCTGCCTACGAGCAGTACTTC
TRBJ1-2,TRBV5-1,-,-,CASSPAGLEGYTF,TGCGCCAGCAGCCCCGCGGGCCTTGAGGGCTACACCTTC
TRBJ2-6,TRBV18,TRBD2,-,CASTRTSGSSGANVLTF,TGTGCCAGCACCCGGACTAGCGGAAGCTCTGGGGCCAACGTCCTGACTTTC
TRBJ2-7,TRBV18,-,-,CASSPFTGGYEQYF,TGTGCCAGCTCACCATTCACTGGAGGTTACGAGCAGTACTTC
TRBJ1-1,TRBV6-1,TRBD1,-,CASSEAAGGGTEAFF,TGTGCCAGCAGTGAAGCGGCAGGGGGTGGTACTGAAGCTTTCTTT
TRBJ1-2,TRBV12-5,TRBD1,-,CASGLVQGYGYTF,TGTGCTAGTGGTTTGGTACAGGGGTATGGCTACACCTTC
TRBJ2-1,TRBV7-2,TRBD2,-,CASSLEGGRASYNEQFF,TGTGCCAGCAGCTTAGAAGGCGGGAGGGCTAGCTACAATGAGCAGTTCTTC
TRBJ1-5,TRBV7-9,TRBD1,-,CASSSAGTGKEQPQHF,TGTGCCAGCAGCTCGGCCGGGACAGGGAAGGAACAGCCCCAGCATTTT
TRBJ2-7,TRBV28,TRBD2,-,CASSFGGSGRDEQYF,TGTGCCAGCAGTTTTGGGGGTAGCGGGAGGGACGAGCAGTACTTC
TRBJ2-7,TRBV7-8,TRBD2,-,CASSLAASGAPLREQYF,TGTGCCAGCAGCTTAGCGGCTAGCGGTGCCCCACTACGTGAGCAGTACTTC
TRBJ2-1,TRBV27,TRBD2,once,CASSIRLWTSGRDEQFF,TGTGCCAGCAGCATAAGACTCTGGACTAGCGGGAGAGATGAGCAGTTCTTC
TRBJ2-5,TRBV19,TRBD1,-,CASSIVRGLAQETQYF,TGTGCCAGTAGTATAGTGAGGGGGCTTGCCCAAGAGACCCAGTACTTC
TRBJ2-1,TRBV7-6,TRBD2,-,CASSLTSGFYNEQFF,TGTGCCAGCAGCTTGACTAGCGGGTTCTACAATGAGCAGTTCTTC
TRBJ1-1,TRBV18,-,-,CASSPLEQGNTEAFF,TGTGCCAGCTCACCACTTGAACAGGGGAACACTGAAGCTTTCTTT
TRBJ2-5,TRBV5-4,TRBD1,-,CASSPGQGRETQYF,TGTGCCAGCAGCCCCGGACAGGGTCGTGAGACCCAGTACTTC
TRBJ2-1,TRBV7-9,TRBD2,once,CASSSTSGAYNEQFF,TGTGCCAGCAGCTCCACTAGCGGAGCATACAATGAGCAGTTCTTC
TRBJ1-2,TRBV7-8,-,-,CASTPAGDPGFTF,TGTGCCAGCACCCCCGCAGGGGACCCCGGCTTCACCTTC
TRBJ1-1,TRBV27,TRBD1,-,CASSLPGQSSTEAFF,TGTGCCAGCAGTTTACCGGGACAGTCAAGCACTGAAGCTTTCTTT
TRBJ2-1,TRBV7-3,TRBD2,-,CASSLKGGRAMFF,TGTGCCAGCAGCTTAAAGGGCGGGAGGGCCATGTTCTTC
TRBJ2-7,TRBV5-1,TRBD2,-,CASSLRRTSGANSYEQYF,TGCGCCAGCAGCTTGAGGAGGACTAGCGGGGCGAACTCCTACGAGCAGTACTTC
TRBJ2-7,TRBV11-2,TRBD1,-,CASSLRPGTGGIYEQYF,TGTGCCAGCAGCCTCCGCCCCGGGACAGGGGGCATCTACGAGCAGTACTTC
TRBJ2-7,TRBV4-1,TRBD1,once,CASSQATGADYEQYF,TGCGCCAGCAGCCAAGCGACAGGGGCCGACTACGAGCAGTACTTC
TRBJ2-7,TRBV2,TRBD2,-,CASMGGSSYEQYF,TGTGCCAGCATGGGGGGGAGCTCCTACGAGCAGTACTTC
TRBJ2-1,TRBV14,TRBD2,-,CASSPGGRARLGLNEQFF,TGTGCCAGCAGCCCCGGCGGGAGGGCCCGCCTAGGCCTTAATGAGCAGTTCTTC
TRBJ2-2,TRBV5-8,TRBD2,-,CASSASGTGELFF,TGTGCCAGCAGCGCTAGCGGTACCGGGGAGCTGTTTTTT
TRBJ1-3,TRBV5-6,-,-,CASSSLLGPGDSGNTIYF,TGTGCCAGCAGCTCACTCTTGGGACCAGGGGACTCTGGAAACACCATATATTTT
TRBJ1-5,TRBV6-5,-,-,CASSPQRGSNQPQHF,TGTGCCAGCAGTCCGCAGAGAGGGAGCAATCAGCCCCAGCATTTT
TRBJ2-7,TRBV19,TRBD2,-,CASSAASGNYEQYF,TGTGCCAGTAGCGCCGCTAGCGGGAACTACGAGCAGTACTTC
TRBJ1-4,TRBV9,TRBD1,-,CASSATLDRNEKLFF,TGTGCCAGCAGCGCCACCCTGGACAGGAATGAAAAACTGTTTTTT
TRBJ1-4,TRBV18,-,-,CASSPVGRGEKLFF,TGTGCCAGCTCCCCCGTCGGGAGAGGAGAAAAACTGTTTTTT
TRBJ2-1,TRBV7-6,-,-,CASSSGLAVQSRSSYNEQFF,TGTGCCAGCAGCTCCGGTTTGGCGGTCCAATCAAGGAGCTCCTACAATGAGCAGTTCTTC
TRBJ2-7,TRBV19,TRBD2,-,CASSIAGGHEQYF,TGTGCCAGTAGTATAGCGGGGGGGCACGAGCAGTACTTC
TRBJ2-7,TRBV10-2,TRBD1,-,CASSEGQGVYEQYF,TGCGCCAGCAGTGAGGGACAGGGGGTCTACGAGCAGTACTTC
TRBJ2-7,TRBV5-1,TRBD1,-,CASSLWDRGDEQYF,TGCGCCAGCAGCTTATGGGACAGGGGTGACGAGCAGTACTTC
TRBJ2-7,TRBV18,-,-,CASSPDSTYEQYF,TGTGCCAGCTCACCCGACAGTACCTACGAGCAGTACTTC
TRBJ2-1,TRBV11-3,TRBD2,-,CASSLGTSPYNEQFF,TGTGCCAGCAGCTTAGGGACTAGCCCCTACAATGAGCAGTTCTTC